This T cell receptor beta chain was documented in a study of T cells in Graves' hyperthyroidism and ophthalmopathy. The study's findings and limits: Most thyroid clonotypes with frequency above 0.001 were detected in blood.

From RNA transcripts, TCR beta CDR3 regions were amplified. The primer set for the first-round RT-PCR of the TCR CDR3 was HTBI. A single record per CDR3 protein comes from TCRdb applying MiXCR to the multiplex PCR reads. The repertoire has approximately 330,000 distinct CDR3 sequences, around 20% of them found once; the top ten carry under 55%. There are many counts of this clonotype. The antigen remains unidentified. CDR3 length: 14 residues. Germline CDR1 LGHDT, CDR2 YNNKEL (reference sequence). V was pared by 4 bases and J by 6 bases, with 6 bases of the junction left unmatched. Stable Graves' hyperthyroidism meant no ophthalmopathy progression within 18 months. Those patients with uncontrolled infection, other autoimmune disease, pregnancy or lactation were excluded. Extraction of PBMCs used about 9.2 ml of fresh peripheral blood.

The V gene is TRBV3-1, the J gene TRBJ2-3; 8 nucleotides agree with TRBD2. Sequenced sample: blood. The origin of this receptor is a woman in her forties or fifties with Graves' hyperthyroidism. The CDR3 spells CASSPRTSLDTQYF. CDR3 bases: TGTGCCAGCAGCCCCCGGACTAGCTTGGATACGCAGTATTTT.